This TCR beta chain was recorded in a study of response to subunit inactivated influenza vaccine. Germline V gene sequence: CDR1 SGHTA, CDR2 FQGNSA. The length of the CDR3 is 15 residues. Losses at the gene ends were 4 bases for V and 7 bases for J; bases not matched to a gene: 4. TCRdb called the RT-PCR reads again in MiXCR, with one record for every CDR3 protein. The sample has 430,000 or so distinct CDR3 sequences, about a tenth seen once. This clonotype was seen more than once but under ten times. The material was PBMCs from blood, obtained 45 days after vaccination. The rearrangement uses TRBV7-2 and TRBJ2-4; 13 bases map to TRBD2. The TCR sequence derives from a man in his fifties who received an inactivated influenza vaccine. The CDR3 DNA sequence: TGTGCCAGCAGCTCAACTAGCGGGGGGGGGAACATTCAGTACTTC. This gives the protein CASSSTSGGGNIQYF.